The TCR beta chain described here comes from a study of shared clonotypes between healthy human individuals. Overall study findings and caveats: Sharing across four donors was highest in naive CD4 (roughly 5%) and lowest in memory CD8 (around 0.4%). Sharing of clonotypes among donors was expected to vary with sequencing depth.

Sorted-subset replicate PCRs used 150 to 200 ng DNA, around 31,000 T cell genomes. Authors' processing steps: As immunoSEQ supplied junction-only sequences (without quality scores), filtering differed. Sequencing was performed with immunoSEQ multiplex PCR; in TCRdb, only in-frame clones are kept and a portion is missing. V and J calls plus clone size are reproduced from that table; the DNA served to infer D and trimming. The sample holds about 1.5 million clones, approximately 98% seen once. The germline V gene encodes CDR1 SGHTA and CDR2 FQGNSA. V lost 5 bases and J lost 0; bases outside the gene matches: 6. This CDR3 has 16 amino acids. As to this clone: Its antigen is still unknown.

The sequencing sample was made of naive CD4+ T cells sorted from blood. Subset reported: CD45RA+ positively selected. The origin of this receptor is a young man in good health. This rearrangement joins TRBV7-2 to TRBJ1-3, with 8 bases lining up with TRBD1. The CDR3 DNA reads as TGTGCCAGCAGCCCCCGGGACAGGCTCTCTGGAAACACCATATATTTT. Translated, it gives CASSPRDRLSGNTIYF.